The rows below give T cell receptor beta chains drawn from one sample of a study of cytomegalovirus exposure and HLA in healthy donors. The method was immunoSEQ multiplex PCR; TCRdb's version includes in-frame clones alone and lacks a portion of them. The data show about 160,000 clones, roughly three quarters seen once. Sequenced sample: PBMCs. These receptors were obtained from a man aged 18 to 29 in good health and CMV-seropositive. Each CDR3 is given without its conserved first and last residue. Each record gives: CDR3 length, V gene, J gene, CDR3 protein.

length: 13
V: TRBV6-1
J: TRBJ2-7
CDR3: ASREGLAGSYEQY

length: 14
V: TRBV12-5
J: TRBJ2-3
CDR3: ASGWFSSGSTDTQY

length: 10
V: TRBV5-1
J: TRBJ2-1
CDR3: ASSFVYNEQF

length: 17
V: TRBV4-1
J: TRBJ2-7
CDR3: ASSHTVNTGRDRDFPQY

length: 13
V: TRBV13
J: TRBJ1-2
CDR3: ASSPGQGASYGYT

length: 14
V: TRBV6-5
J: TRBJ1-6
CDR3: ASSYDSGFHNSPLH

length: 13
V: TRBV27
J: TRBJ1-2
CDR3: ASSLFLGSNYGYT

length: 12
V: TRBV11-3
J: TRBJ2-1
CDR3: ASSLGSSYNEQF

length: 11
V: TRBV6-5
J: TRBJ2-2
CDR3: ASSRTNTGELF

length: 14
V: TRBV6-5
J: TRBJ1-6
CDR3: ASSNSASSYNSPLH

length: 15
V: TRBV7-9
J: TRBJ2-5
CDR3: ASSSPASNPYQETQY